The next 11 T cell receptor beta chains were all read from a single sample in a study of OX40 agonist ivuxolimab in advanced cancers. Measured with immunoSEQ multiplex PCR; TCRdb has only the in-frame clones, and not every one. The repertoire holds 45,000 to 60,000 clones, with over 80% as singletons. The starting material was CD4+ or CD8+ T cells sorted from blood, obtained in a trial of the OX40 agonist ivuxolimab. These receptors were obtained from an adult with an advanced solid tumor such as melanoma, head and neck, liver or kidney cancer.

The rearrangement links TRBV5-1 to TRBJ2-7, with D hard to call. This CDR3 is 14 amino acids long. Per germline, CDR1 SGHRS and CDR2 YFSETQ. V was cut by 0 bases and J by 3 bases, with 10 bases left in between. Here the CDR3 DNA reads TGCGCCAGCAGCTTGGGGGTGGAGCGCTACGAGCAGTACTTC. It specifies CASSLGVERYEQYF. Based on the CDR3 plus reference TRBV5-1 and TRBJ2-7, the full variable domain is KAGVTQTPRYLIKTRGQQVTLSCSPISGHRSVSWYQQTPGQGLQFLFEYFSETQRNKGNFPGRFSGRQFSNSRSEMNVSTLELGDSALYLCASSLGVERYEQYFGPGTRLTVT.

J is TRBJ2-1 and V is TRBV21-1; TRBD1 was called by the table and not checked on the DNA. TRBV21-1 corresponds to a pseudogene. The CDR3 totals 19 residues. CDR3 in DNA: TGTGCCAGCAGCAAATACGGCCGCCGGACAGGACAACCAGGCAATGAGCAGTTCTTC. This gives the protein CASSKYGRRTGQPGNEQFF.

This clone has only a few counts. The V and J genes are TRBV5-6 and TRBJ2-5, with D perhaps TRBD1 (6 bases). Between the trimmed V and J ends, which lost 4 bases and 3 bases, there was a span of 13 bases. In germline, CDR1 is SGHDT, CDR2 YYEEEE. The CDR3 spans 14 residues. CDR3 sequence: CASSRLQGEETQYF. The CDR3 coding sequence is TGTGCCAGCAGCCGATTACAGGGAGAAGAGACCCAGTACTTC.

The J gene is TRBJ2-2, the V gene TRBV19, with D perhaps given as TRBD1 or TRBD2 (5 bases each). V was shortened by 3 bases and J by 8 bases, with 10 bases between the two germline ends. This CDR3 is built from 13 residues. Per germline, CDR1 LNHDA and CDR2 SQIVND (reference sequence). For the CDR3, the DNA is TGTGCCAGTAGTATTCTGGGGGAGGGGGAGCTGTTTTTT. This encodes CASSILGEGELFF. The whole variable domain, filled in from reference TRBV19 and TRBJ2-2, reads DGGITQSPKYLFRKEGQNVTLSCEQNLNHDAMYWYRQDPGQGLRLIYYSQIVNDFQKGDIAEGYSVSREKKESFPLTVTSAQKNPTAFYLCASSILGEGELFFGEGSRLTVL.

This clone came up once. This chain uses TRBV5-1 with TRBJ1-3, with a possible D match to TRBD1 (5 bases). The V gene lost 0 bases and the J gene lost 2 bases, with 12 bases spanning the gap. This CDR3 comprises 16 residues. The V gene's germline CDR1 is SGHRS and CDR2 YFSETQ. The CDR3 DNA follows: TGCGCCAGCAGCTTGGGACAGCCTTCCGCTGGAAACACCATATATTTT. As protein: CASSLGQPSAGNTIYF.

The chain combines TRBV6-5 with TRBJ2-5; 13 positions match TRBD2. The CDR3 has 15 residues. With 9 bases clipped from V and 4 bases from J, the junction kept 8 bases outside the gene matches. Germline CDR1 is MNHEY and CDR2 is SVGAGI. CDR3 region: CASQTGLAGRETQYF. CDR3 coding DNA: TGTGCCAGTCAGACGGGACTAGCGGGACGAGAGACCCAGTACTTC.

This clone is termed medium-sized. CDR3 in amino acids: CASSGGVNSYNEQFF. The CDR3 DNA sequence: TGTGCCAGCAGTGGTGGGGTAAACTCCTACAATGAGCAGTTCTTC. V is TRBV2 and J is TRBJ2-1; D is unclear. V shed 4 bases and J shed 0 bases, with 10 bases lying between them. The V gene's germline CDR1 is SNHLY and CDR2 FYNNEI. This CDR3 region has 15 residues.

V usage is TRBV27 and J usage is TRBJ2-7; 9 nucleotides agree with TRBD2. The CDR3 contains 15 residues. V lost 4 bases and J lost 1; bases outside the gene matches: 5. Germline-derived CDR1 and CDR2 are MNHEY and SMNVEV (reference sequence). The CDR3 here is CASSWRAGGSYEQYF. Written as DNA, the CDR3 is TGTGCCAGCAGTTGGCGCGCGGGAGGGTCCTACGAGCAGTACTTC.

In DNA form, the CDR3 reads TGTGCCAGCAGTTGGCGGACCGGGGAGCTGTTTTTT. This encodes CASSWRTGELFF. The genes are TRBV27 and TRBJ2-2; D is unclear. Trimming shortened V by 4 bases and J by 5 bases, and 5 bases separated the two germline ends. The germline V gene encodes CDR1 MNHEY and CDR2 SMNVEV (reference sequence). The CDR3 loop spans 12 amino acids.

This sequence joins TRBV4-1 and TRBJ2-7; 7 bases are a match to TRBD1. V lost 2 bases and J lost 2; bases outside the gene matches: 12. CDR1 is MGHRA and CDR2 is YSYEKL in the germline V gene. The CDR3 is 17 amino acids. The CDR3 region has the DNA TGCGCCAGCAGCCAATTCTGGGCGGTGCAGGGGGCCTACGAGCAGTACTTC. This gives the protein CASSQFWAVQGAYEQYF.

This chain uses TRBV28 with TRBJ1-1, with D tentatively TRBD1 (6 bases). V was shortened by 6 bases and J by 4 bases, with 21 bases between the two germline ends. The length of the CDR3 is 16 residues. CDR1 is MDHEN, CDR2 SYDVKM, per germline. The DNA for the CDR3 is TGTGCCAGCAGCCAGCCTTTTGGGGGGGCAAGCACTGAAGCTTTCTTT. This sequence encodes CASSQPFGGASTEAFF. Based on the CDR3 plus reference TRBV28 and TRBJ1-1, the full variable domain is DVKVTQSSRYLVKRTGEKVFLECVQDMDHENMFWYRQDPGLGLRLIYFSYDVKMKEKGDIPEGYSVSREKKERFSLILESASTNQTSMYLCASSQPFGGASTEAFFGQGTRLTVV.